The 9 T cell receptor beta chains below all came from one sample that was sequenced in a study of OX40 agonist ivuxolimab in advanced cancers. Sequencing used immunoSEQ multiplex PCR; TCRdb keeps in-frame clones, though not all of them. Among approximately 46,000 clones, 80% were seen once, and the ten largest hold 3.5% to 4.5%. This specimen was CD4+ or CD8+ T cells sorted from blood, taken in a trial of the OX40 agonist ivuxolimab. The source of these receptors is an adult with an advanced solid tumor such as melanoma, head and neck, liver or kidney cancer.

The rearrangement joins TRBV4-3 to TRBJ1-1, with D maybe TRBD1 (5 bases). Trimming pared 5 bases from V and 7 bases from J, leaving 20 bases between. This CDR3 comprises 15 residues. In germline, CDR1 is LGHNA, CDR2 YSLEER. The CDR3 region has the DNA TGCGCCAGCAGCGCCCAGTCCGGGACGTCTCATGAAGCTTTCTTT. Translation: CASSAQSGTSHEAFF.

This chain uses TRBV18 with TRBJ2-3; the match to TRBD1 covers 9 bases. The CDR3 runs to 16 residues. Germline V gives CDR1 KGHSH, CDR2 LQKENI. V shed 4 bases and J 1 base; nucleotides not matched to a gene: 6. The CDR3 nucleotides read TGTGCCAGCTCACAAACAGGGGGCCTCGGCACAGATACGCAGTATTTT. Its protein is CASSQTGGLGTDTQYF. Variable domain in full (rest from reference TRBV18 and TRBJ2-3): NAGVMQNPRHLVRRRGQEARLRCSPMKGHSHVYWYRQLPEEGLKFMVYLQKENIIDESGMPKERFSAEFPKEGPSILRIQQVVRGDSAAYFCASSQTGGLGTDTQYFGPGTRLTVL.

The J gene is TRBJ2-1, the V gene TRBV7-2, with 9 bases that match TRBD2. The ends lost 4 bases at V and 0 bases at J; junction bases unmatched: 1. The CDR3 has 15 residues. Germline V gene lookup returns CDR1 SGHTA and CDR2 FQGNSA. CDR3 protein: CASSYSGSSYNEQFF. The DNA of the CDR3 is TGTGCCAGCAGCTATAGCGGGAGCTCCTACAATGAGCAGTTCTTC.

The CDR3 DNA reads TGTGCCAGTAGTGTCGACAGACGTAATTCACCCCTCCACTTT. Translated, it gives CASSVDRRNSPLHF. The chain recombines TRBV19 with TRBJ1-6; perhaps TRBD1 as D (5 bases). Trimming took 5 bases from V and 6 from J, leaving 11 bases between them. Germline V gene data show CDR1 as LNHDA and CDR2 as SQIVND (reference sequence). The CDR3 is made up of 14 amino acids.

J is TRBJ2-7 and V is TRBV6-6, with D uncertain. This CDR3 comprises 16 residues. V was cut by 3 bases and J by 0 bases, with 15 bases left in between. Per the germline V gene, CDR1 is MNHNY and CDR2 is SVGAGI (reference sequence). CDR3 loop: CASSYPDPRSSYEQYF. The DNA for the CDR3 is TGTGCCAGCAGTTATCCGGATCCGAGGAGCTCCTACGAGCAGTACTTC.

The V gene is TRBV27, the J gene TRBJ2-7; possibly TRBD1 for D (6 bases). Looked up from germline, CDR1 is MNHEY and CDR2 is SMNVEV (reference sequence). V was trimmed by 5 bases and J by 7 bases, leaving 15 bases between them. CDR3 length: 13 amino acids. The CDR3 sequence: CASSRGSDLEQYF. The DNA of the CDR3 is TGTGCCAGCAGTAGGGGGTCTGATTTGGAGCAGTACTTC.

The chain uses TRBV20-1 and TRBJ2-5; no clear D gene. The CDR3 is 10 amino acids. The V end was cut by 3 bases, the J end by 5 bases, with 4 bases between. Looked up from germline, CDR1 is DFQATT and CDR2 is SNEGSKA (reference sequence). Written as DNA, the CDR3 is TGCAGTGCTAGTATGGAGACCCAGTACTTC. Residues: CSASMETQYF.

CDR3 sequence: CASSQRLTSDSPYEQYF. The CDR3 nucleotides are TGCGCCAGCAGCCAACGGTTGACATCCGACAGCCCCTACGAGCAGTACTTC. The chain carries TRBV4-1 and TRBJ2-7, with D possibly matching TRBD1 (5 bases). Germline V CDR1 and CDR2: MGHRA, YSYEKL. V was trimmed by 2 bases and J by 2 bases, leaving 19 bases between them. The CDR3 consists of 17 residues.

The chain is built from TRBV18 and TRBJ1-6; D call uncertain. The CDR3 contains 13 residues. Germline loops: CDR1 KGHSH, CDR2 LQKENI. Deletions cut 1 base from V and 5 bases from J, with 3 bases between. The CDR3 DNA is TGTGCCAGCTCACCACGGGATAATTCACCCCTCCACTTT. This encodes CASSPRDNSPLHF.